One sample yielded the 29 T cell receptor beta chains listed below, sequenced in a study of blood T cell repertoires in COVID-19. The method was immunoSEQ multiplex PCR; TCRdb's version includes in-frame clones alone and lacks a portion of them. The sample shows some 130,000 clones, 70% to 90% of them seen only once. Sequenced: peripheral blood. These receptors were obtained from a woman in her sixties with acute or convalescent COVID-19.

The chain couples TRBV11-2 to TRBJ2-1, with TRBD2 identical over 7 bases. V shed 10 bases, J shed 3 bases, and the junction held 12 bases outside the gene matches. CDR1 SGHAT and CDR2 FQNNGV come from the germline V gene. The CDR3 runs to 15 residues. CDR3 bases: TGTGCCACCCAGCGGGACTTCGATTTCTACAATGAGCAGTTCTTC. It codes for CATQRDFDFYNEQFF.

V and J are TRBV9 and TRBJ1-2; no firm D call. Trimming removed 3 bases at V and 6 bases at J, with 18 bases between. In germline, CDR1 is SGDLS, CDR2 YYNGEE. There are 15 residues in the CDR3. The CDR3 DNA reads TGTGCCAGCAGCGAGCGGGGTTTGGGTCGAGATGGCTACACCTTC. It is translated as CASSERGLGRDGYTF.

The chain links TRBV7-9 to TRBJ1-2; D perhaps matches TRBD1 (6 bases). The CDR3 consists of 14 residues. Germline assignment: CDR1 SEHNR and CDR2 FQNEAQ (reference sequence). V lost 5 bases, J lost 6 bases, and 16 bases lay in between. The CDR3 region is CASSQTRGKHGYTF. The CDR3 DNA is TGTGCCAGCAGCCAAACTAGGGGGAAACATGGCTACACCTTC.

The gene calls are TRBV21-1 and TRBJ2-7; the DNA was not used to check the table's D call, TRBD2. TRBV21-1 is recorded as a pseudogene. This CDR3 is built from 13 residues. CDR3: CASTTDRVHEQYV. The DNA of the CDR3 is TGTGCCAGCACCACTGATCGGGTCCACGAGCAGTACGTC.

The V call is TRBV21-1, the J call TRBJ1-4; no check of the table's D call, TRBD1, against the DNA was made. TRBV21-1 is a known pseudogene. This CDR3 contains 14 residues. For the CDR3, the DNA is TGTGCCAGGTCCGCAGGGCAGGCAGATGAAAAACTGTTTTTT. It encodes CARSAGQADEKLFF.

The chain recombines TRBV9 with TRBJ2-2, with D unclear. From germline, CDR1 is SGDLS and CDR2 YYNGEE. The V gene lost 4 bases and the J gene lost 5 bases, with 9 bases spanning the gap. This CDR3 has 13 residues. This CDR3 reads CASSLAETGELFF. Written as DNA, the CDR3 is TGTGCCAGCAGCCTCGCGGAGACCGGGGAGCTGTTTTTT.

The chain links TRBV30 to TRBJ1-1; TRBD1 is a possible D gene (6 bases). CDR3 length: 14 residues. Germline CDR1 and CDR2: GTSNPN and SVGIG (reference sequence). V gave up 4 bases and J gave up 4 bases, with 16 bases separating them. In nucleotides, the CDR3 is TGTGCCTGGAACCGGGACATGGGCGGCACTGAAGCTTTCTTT. It encodes CAWNRDMGGTEAFF.

The rearrangement links TRBV7-2 to TRBJ1-2; no clear D. This CDR3 region has 14 residues. Germline lookup yields CDR1 SGHTA and CDR2 FQGNSA. V lost 1 base and J lost 5, with 11 bases in between. The chain's CDR3 is CASSLGGNTYGYTF. CDR3 coding DNA: TGTGCCAGCAGCTTAGGAGGGAATACTTATGGCTACACCTTC.

This chain uses TRBV3-1 (or the pseudogene TRBV3-2) with TRBJ1-1; tentatively, D is TRBD1 (5 bases). The V end was cut by 2 bases, the J end by 5 bases, with 15 bases between. The V gene's germline CDR1 is LGHDT and CDR2 YNNKEL (reference sequence). The CDR3 has 15 residues. CDR3 coding DNA: TGTGCCAGCAGCCAATGGGGGGAGAGCAGGACTGAAGCTTTCTTT. Translating gives CASSQWGESRTEAFF.

The V gene is TRBV3-1 (or the pseudogene TRBV3-2), the J gene TRBJ2-1, with TRBD2 matching 11 bases. J lost 10 bases, V lost 4 bases, and 9 bases had no gene match. Germline V gene data show CDR1 as LGHDT and CDR2 as YNNKEL (reference sequence). This CDR3 region has 15 residues. CDR3 DNA sequence: TGTGCCAGCAGCCCCCTAGCGGGAGGAAGGGGGGAGCAGTTCTTC. Translated: CASSPLAGGRGEQFF.

The chain combines TRBV9 with TRBJ1-3; D is perhaps TRBD1 (5 bases). The CDR3 loop spans 16 amino acids. V was trimmed by 0 bases and J by 0 bases, leaving 10 bases between them. CDR1 is SGDLS, CDR2 YYNGEE, per germline. Here the CDR3 reads CASSVGRGLSGNTIYF. CDR3 in DNA: TGTGCCAGCAGCGTAGGGAGGGGACTCTCTGGAAACACCATATATTTT.

The V gene is TRBV7-9, the J gene TRBJ1-1; TRBD1 is a possible D gene (6 bases). The V end lost 5 bases, the J end lost 3 bases, and 22 bases lay between the germline ends. Germline values: CDR1 SEHNR, CDR2 FQNEAQ (reference sequence). This CDR3 is built from 17 residues. The CDR3 DNA follows: TGTGCCAGCAGCGGCCCCAGCCGCCGTGAGGGGGACACTGAAGCTTTCTTT. Protein product: CASSGPSRREGDTEAFF. Looking up the rest from reference TRBV7-9 and TRBJ1-1 gives the full variable domain: DTGVSQNPRHKITKRGQNVTFRCDPISEHNRLYWYRQTLGQGPEFLTYFQNEAQLEKSRLLSDRFSAERPKGSFSTLEIQRTEQGDSAMYLCASSGPSRREGDTEAFFGQGTRLTVV.

This clone is a singleton in its sample. This rearrangement joins TRBV27 to TRBJ2-1, with D possibly being TRBD1 (6 bases). V shed 3 bases and J shed 5 bases, with 17 bases lying between them. CDR1 and CDR2 (germline): MNHEY, SMNVEV (reference sequence). The CDR3 length is 16 residues. CDR3 protein: CASSFRTVKGDNEQFF. In nucleotides, the CDR3 is TGTGCCAGCAGTTTTCGGACCGTTAAGGGGGACAATGAGCAGTTCTTC.

J is TRBJ2-2 and V is TRBV2, with 11 bases identical to TRBD2. This CDR3 region has 17 residues. Germline lookup yields CDR1 SNHLY and CDR2 FYNNEI. Trimming cost V 8 bases and J 6 bases; bases outside gene matches: 14. As DNA, the CDR3 is TGTGCCAGCGTCTTAAAGACTAGCGGGGTTATGGCCGGGGAGCTGTTTTTT. It codes for CASVLKTSGVMAGELFF.

This clone is a singleton in its sample. The rearrangement joins TRBV6-2 or TRBV6-3 to TRBJ1-6; 7 nucleotides align to TRBD1. V trimming: 2 bases; J trimming: 16 bases; junction bases outside the gene matches: 5. Per germline, CDR1 MNHEY and CDR2 SVGEGT. The CDR3 consists of 12 residues. This CDR3 reads CASSYRQGVLHF. CDR3 DNA sequence: TGTGCCAGCAGTTACCGTCAGGGGGTACTCCACTTT.

The chain couples TRBV7-6 to TRBJ2-1, with 8 bases aligning to TRBD2. The CDR3 extends over 15 amino acids. The ends lost 7 bases at V and 0 bases at J; junction bases unmatched: 5. CDR1 is SGHVS, CDR2 FNYEAQ, per germline. CDR3 coding DNA: TGTGCCAGCACCCCGGGAGGGGCCTCCTACAATGAGCAGTTCTTC. It encodes CASTPGGASYNEQFF.

J is TRBJ1-1 and V is TRBV2; 7 nucleotides align to TRBD1. The ends lost 5 bases at V and 1 base at J; junction bases unmatched: 7. This CDR3 has 15 amino acids. The V gene's germline CDR1 is SNHLY and CDR2 FYNNEI. The CDR3 DNA follows: TGTGCCAGCAGTCCCACAGGGGTCGGGAACACTGAAGCTTTCTTT. This sequence encodes CASSPTGVGNTEAFF.

This chain connects TRBV27 to TRBJ2-7; maybe TRBD2 (6 bases). The germline gives CDR1 MNHEY, CDR2 SMNVEV (reference sequence). CDR3 size: 15 residues. V was pared by 8 bases and J by 4 bases, with 21 bases between. The chain's CDR3 is CASHPYGRDGYEQYF. For the CDR3, the DNA is TGTGCCAGCCATCCCTATGGGCGGGATGGTTACGAGCAGTACTTC.

V usage is TRBV5-6 and J usage is TRBJ1-1, with D hard to call. V lost 3 bases and J 8 bases, leaving 26 bases between the germline ends. Germline CDR1 SGHDT, CDR2 YYEEEE. The CDR3 loop spans 17 amino acids. CDR3 in DNA: TGTGCCAGCAGCTCCCCCGCAAGGTGGGCACCCACTGAAGAAGCTTTCTTT. Its protein product is CASSSPARWAPTEEAFF.

V and J are TRBV28 and TRBJ2-5; no definite D call. The ends were cut back, 5 bases at V and 5 bases at J, with 15 bases in the middle. Per germline, CDR1 MDHEN and CDR2 SYDVKM. The CDR3 spans 14 residues. Here the CDR3 reads CASSPNDKRETQYF. CDR3 in DNA: TGTGCCAGCAGTCCTAACGATAAACGGGAGACCCAGTACTTC.

This clone was detected only once. CDR3 sequence: CASSLSGTPFEKLFF. Written as DNA, the CDR3 is TGTGCCAGCTCACTCTCCGGGACACCGTTCGAAAAACTGTTTTTT. The gene calls are TRBV18 and TRBJ1-4, with a weak D call TRBD1 (6 bases). The CDR3 is made up of 15 amino acids. Germline assignment: CDR1 KGHSH and CDR2 LQKENI. The V gene lost 4 bases and the J gene lost 8 bases, with 17 bases spanning the gap.

In this sample, this clone turned up a few times. This chain joins TRBV27 and TRBJ1-2; TRBD1 is a possible D gene (6 bases). Per the germline V gene, CDR1 is MNHEY and CDR2 is SMNVEV (reference sequence). CDR3 length equals 12 residues. The germline V and J ends were trimmed by 4 bases and 8 bases, with 11 bases remaining between them. CDR3 nucleotides: TGTGCCAGCAGTTCCAGGGGATTCGGCTACACCTTC. It translates to CASSSRGFGYTF.

The chain couples TRBV6-5 to TRBJ2-4; TRBD2 might be the D (6 bases). The CDR3 runs 15 residues. V was pared by 6 bases and J by 7 bases, with 19 bases between. Germline CDR1 and CDR2: MNHEY and SVGAGI. The CDR3 DNA sequence: TGTGCCAGCAGCTTTACTGTCGGGGGTCGGAACATTCAGTACTTC. Protein: CASSFTVGGRNIQYF.

This clone has a handful of counts. The DNA for the CDR3 is TGCGCCAGCAGCGACGGCAGGGGGCAGGACACTGAAGCTTTCTTT. This codes for CASSDGRGQDTEAFF. The chain links TRBV5-1 to TRBJ1-1, with TRBD1 identical over 8 bases. The CDR3 covers 15 residues. Germline-derived CDR1 and CDR2 are SGHRS and YFSETQ. Losses at the gene ends were 4 bases for V and 3 bases for J; bases not matched to a gene: 8.

J is TRBJ1-2 and V is TRBV5-1; TRBD1 matches 9 bases. Germline V gives CDR1 SGHRS, CDR2 YFSETQ. The V segment lost 6 bases and the J segment 7 bases; nucleotides outside the gene matches: 13. The CDR3 runs 15 residues. CDR3 nucleotide sequence: TGCGCCAGCACTAATCCGGGACAGGGTCTGGGTGGCTACACCTTC. This gives the protein CASTNPGQGLGGYTF.

The sample holds a few counts of this clone. The rearrangement joins TRBV28 to TRBJ2-6; possible D gene TRBD1, 6 bases. The germline V gene has CDR1 MDHEN and CDR2 SYDVKM. V lost 5 bases to trimming and J lost 0 bases, with 8 bases between them. The CDR3 has 15 amino acids. This chain's CDR3 is CASSTGTSGANVLTF. The CDR3 coding sequence is TGTGCCAGCAGTACAGGGACCTCTGGGGCCAACGTCCTGACTTTC.

The V and J genes are TRBV6-5 and TRBJ1-4; D may be TRBD1 (6 bases). CDR3 length: 14 amino acids. Germline V gene lookup returns CDR1 MNHEY and CDR2 SVGAGI. Trimming took 7 bases from V and 6 from J, leaving 15 bases between them. The CDR3 here is CASTVGGRDEKLFF. The CDR3 DNA is TGTGCCAGCACCGTGGGGGGGCGCGATGAAAAACTGTTTTTT.

The table lists this clone with a count of one. This rearrangement joins TRBV11-1 to TRBJ2-3; D uncertain. The length of the CDR3 is 14 residues. Germline CDR1 and CDR2: SGHAT and FQDESV (reference sequence). Trimming pared 5 bases from V and 4 bases from J, leaving 13 bases between. CDR3 DNA: TGTGCCAGCAGCCCATGGGCAGAAGCAGATACGCAGTATTTT. This sequence encodes CASSPWAEADTQYF.

The J gene is TRBJ1-4, the V gene TRBV5-1, with D possibly matching TRBD1 (6 bases). The CDR3 is 14 residues long. In germline, CDR1 is SGHRS, CDR2 YFSETQ. V lost 3 bases, J lost 7 bases, and 13 bases lay in between. The CDR3, as DNA: TGCGCCAGCAGCTCACTACAGGGTGGTGAAAAACTGTTTTTT. It encodes CASSSLQGGEKLFF.